A selection of T cell receptor beta chains follows, all from one sample in a study of cytomegalovirus exposure and HLA in healthy donors. Measured with immunoSEQ multiplex PCR; TCRdb has only the in-frame clones, and not every one. The data contain about 150,000 clones, roughly four fifths of them seen just once; the ten biggest clones take up 1.2% to 1.5%. Sequences were obtained from PBMCs. These receptors were taken from a man aged 18 to 29 in good health and CMV-seronegative. Each CDR3 is given with its conserved first and last residue. A D gene is named only where the DNA matches it firmly. The size entry is marked missing in some rows and otherwise reads once, few, many or a size class.

>TRBV27|.|TRBJ1-2|.
TGTGCCAGCAGTTACCGGGCGGGGTATGGCTACACCTTC
CASSYRAGYGYTF
>TRBV6-6|.|TRBJ1-1|.
TGTGCCAGCATTCCCGGGGAACGGTTCGACACTGAAGCTTTCTTT
CASIPGERFDTEAFF
>TRBV4-1|TRBD2|TRBJ2-7|.
TGCGCCAGCAGCCAAATGGAGGGAGGGGCCTACGAGCAGTACTTC
CASSQMEGGAYEQYF
>TRBV4-2|.|TRBJ2-7|.
TGTGCCAGCAGCCAAGGGGTACAGGGTAGCGGGTTCTCCTACGAGCAGTACTTC
CASSQGVQGSGFSYEQYF
>TRBV6-5|.|TRBJ2-7|.
TGTGCCAGCAGTTACTCAGCAGGATACGAGCAGTACTTC
CASSYSAGYEQYF
>TRBV27|.|TRBJ2-1|.
TGTGCCAGCAGTTTATTAGCGAGGAATGAGCAGTTCTTC
CASSLLARNEQFF
>TRBV27|.|TRBJ1-1|.
TGTGCCAGCAGTTTTAGTGATGCCACTGAAGCTTTCTTT
CASSFSDATEAFF
>TRBV7-9|.|TRBJ2-3|.
TGTGCCAGCAGCCAGGGTGGGTCAACGGCAGATACGCAGTATTTT
CASSQGGSTADTQYF
>TRBV19|TRBD2|TRBJ2-1|.
TGTGCCAGTAGTATCGTGGGGCTAGCGGGGGGTAATGAGCAGTTCTTC
CASSIVGLAGGNEQFF
>TRBV27|.|TRBJ1-1|.
TGTGCCTCCCAAGCGGGAGTCGTCACTGAAGCTTTCTTT
CASQAGVVTEAFF
>TRBV5-4|TRBD2|TRBJ2-3|.
TGTGCCAGCAGCCCTTGGACTAGCGGGATATCGGGATATACGCAGTATTTT
CASSPWTSGISGYTQYF
>TRBV29-1|TRBD2|TRBJ2-3|.
TGCAGCGTTGTCCCCCTCCTTAGCGGGCCCAGCACAGATACGCAGTATTTT
CSVVPLLSGPSTDTQYF
>TRBV7-8|.|TRBJ2-2|.
TGTGCCAGCAGCTTAGGGCCCCAGGGAAGCCCGAACACCGGGGAGCTGTTTTTT
CASSLGPQGSPNTGELFF
>TRBV19|TRBD2|TRBJ2-7|.
TGTGCCAGTAGTCGGACTAGCGGTAACTACGAGCAGTACTTC
CASSRTSGNYEQYF
>TRBV5-1|.|TRBJ2-3|few
TGCGCCAGCAGCTTGGAGCGGGTAGAGTATACAGATACGCAGTATTTT
CASSLERVEYTDTQYF
>TRBV2|.|TRBJ2-5|.
TGTGCCAGCAGTTACCGGGGCCAAGAGACCCAGTACTTC
CASSYRGQETQYF
>TRBV7-2|TRBD1|TRBJ1-1|once
TGTGCCAGCAGCTTAGGAACAGGGGACACTGAAGCTTTCTTT
CASSLGTGDTEAFF
>TRBV7-9|.|TRBJ1-2|.
TGTGCCAGCAGCTTAGCGAGTGGCAGGTTGGCAGATGGCTACACCTTC
CASSLASGRLADGYTF
>TRBV9|.|TRBJ1-2|.
TGTGCCAGCAGCGCACCAGGGGCTGGCTACACCTTC
CASSAPGAGYTF
>TRBV27|.|TRBJ1-2|.
TGTGCCAGCAGTTTATTCGGGGGTCGCGAAGTGGGGGGCTACACCTTC
CASSLFGGREVGGYTF
>TRBV9|.|TRBJ2-1|.
TGTGCCAGCACCCGAGGAAAAGCGGACAATGAGCAGTTCTTC
CASTRGKADNEQFF
>TRBV7-8|TRBD2|TRBJ2-4|few
TGTGCCAGCAGCTTAGTGCTAGCGGGAGGGCCGGTCATTCAGTACTTC
CASSLVLAGGPVIQYF
>TRBV9|TRBD1|TRBJ2-7|.
TGTGCCCCCCGGGACAGGGTATACGATCGGCAGTACTTC
CAPRDRVYDRQYF
>TRBV5-1|TRBD2|TRBJ2-1|few
TGCGCCAGCAGTTTTCTAGCGGGAGAATACAATGAGCAGTTCTTC
CASSFLAGEYNEQFF
>TRBV23-1|.|TRBJ1-5|.
TGCGCCAGCAGTCAGTTGGGGGGGGCAGGGTCCCTCTGGCATCAGCCCCAGCATTTT
CASSQLGGAGSLWHQPQHF
>TRBV7-2|TRBD2|TRBJ2-3|.
TGTGCCAGCAGCCCGGACCTGACTAGCGGGAGCTCAGATACGCAGTATTTT
CASSPDLTSGSSDTQYF
>TRBV19|.|TRBJ1-1|.
TGTGCCAGTAGTATATCGGGGAAGATTGAAGCTTTCTTT
CASSISGKIEAFF
>TRBV5-1|.|TRBJ2-2|.
TGCGCCAGCAGCCAAAACCCGACAGGGAACACCGGGGAGCTGTTTTTT
CASSQNPTGNTGELFF
>TRBV18|.|TRBJ1-3|.
TGTGCCAGCTCACCATCGAGCGGGGGCGCGACGAGTGGAAACACCATATATTTT
CASSPSSGGATSGNTIYF
>TRBV2|TRBD2|TRBJ2-1|.
TGTGCCAGCAGTGCCGACCCCGGACTAGCGGGTTACAATGAGCAGTTCTTC
CASSADPGLAGYNEQFF
>TRBV5-1|.|TRBJ2-3|.
TGCGCCAGCAGCTTGGCCGGGACAGATACGCAGTATTTT
CASSLAGTDTQYF
>TRBV5-6|.|TRBJ2-2|.
TGTGCCAGCAGCCCGCGCCCAATCACCGGGGAGCTGTTTTTT
CASSPRPITGELFF
>TRBV7-8|TRBD2|TRBJ2-1|.
TGTGCCAGCAGCCCTTCCAGCGGGAGGGCCTATAATGAGCAGTTCTTC
CASSPSSGRAYNEQFF
>TRBV2|.|TRBJ1-3|few
TGTGCCAGCGGGGGGGGGCGTTTCTATCGCCGAGGAAACACCATATATTTT
CASGGGRFYRRGNTIYF
>TRBV7-9|.|TRBJ1-1|.
TGTGCCAGCAGCCCCACAACAGGGCCATCAAACACTGAAGCTTTCTTT
CASSPTTGPSNTEAFF
>TRBV4-3|.|TRBJ2-3|.
TGCGCCAGCAGCCAAGCGGGGGATCCGGCAGATACGCAGTATTTT
CASSQAGDPADTQYF
>TRBV19|.|TRBJ1-2|.
TGTGCCAGTAGTATAGTCGGGTCGGCCCACATCTACACCTTC
CASSIVGSAHIYTF
>TRBV6-5|.|TRBJ1-1|once
TGTGCCAGCAGTTGGCGGCGGGGCGCAGGCGGCACTGAAGCTTTCTTT
CASSWRRGAGGTEAFF